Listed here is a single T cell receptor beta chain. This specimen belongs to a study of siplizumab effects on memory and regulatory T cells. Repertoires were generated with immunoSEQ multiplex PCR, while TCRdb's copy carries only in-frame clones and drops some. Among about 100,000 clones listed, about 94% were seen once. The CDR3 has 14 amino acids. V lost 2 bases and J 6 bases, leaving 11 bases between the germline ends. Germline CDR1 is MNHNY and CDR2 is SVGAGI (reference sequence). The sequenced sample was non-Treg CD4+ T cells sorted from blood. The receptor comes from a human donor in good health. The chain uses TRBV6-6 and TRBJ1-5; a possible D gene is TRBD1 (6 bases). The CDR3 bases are TGTGCCAGCAGTTACCCAGGGGTCGGTCAGCCCCAGCATTTT. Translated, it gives CASSYPGVGQPQHF.